This TCR beta chain came from a study of blood T cell repertoires in COVID-19. On the study more broadly: Donors in the United States, Italy and Spain gave samples during acute or convalescent COVID-19.

Original processing methods: Reference gene primer amplification gave nucleated cell count estimates. Assay used: immunoSEQ multiplex PCR; TCRdb lists only in-frame clones, some missing. D and trimming come from the DNA, and the V and J calls and clone size come from that table. The data show roughly 440,000 clones, about nine tenths seen once. The ends were cut back, 3 bases at V and 0 bases at J, with 11 bases in the middle. This CDR3 is 15 amino acids long. CDR1 and CDR2 from the germline V gene are MGHRA and YSYEKL. This sequence joins TRBV4-1 and TRBJ1-2; D may be TRBD1 (6 bases). Sequencing was carried out using peripheral blood. This receptor was obtained from a woman aged 50 to 60 with COVID-19, enrolled during active disease. CDR3 sequence reads: CASSQDGQTNYGYTF. The CDR3, as DNA: TGCGCCAGCAGCCAGGACGGACAGACTAACTATGGCTACACCTTC.